Listed below are T cell receptor beta chains from one sample, sequenced in a study of control samples from healthy donors and cancer patients. The repertoire was sequenced with immunoSEQ multiplex PCR; TCRdb's copy has only in-frame clones and lacks some. The sample shows about 410,000 clones, over 75% of them seen only once. Material: PBMCs. The receptor source for this set is a man aged 40-49 years with head and neck cancer. The CDR3 runs from the conserved cysteine through the conserved F or W. Fields, in order: J gene, V gene, D gene, CDR3 DNA, CDR3 protein. A D gene is named only where the DNA matches it firmly.

TRBJ1-2,TRBV9,.,TGTGCCAGCAGCGTCGGCGGGGGGTCCTATGGCTACACCTTC,CASSVGGGSYGYTF
TRBJ2-5,TRBV11-2,.,TGTGCCAGCAGCCAACCCCGGTCGGGTGAGACCCAGTACTTC,CASSQPRSGETQYF
TRBJ1-5,TRBV6-5,TRBD1,TGTGCCAGCGGGGGGGGACAGGGTGGTTTTCAGCCCCAGCATTTT,CASGGGQGGFQPQHF
TRBJ2-5,TRBV5-1,.,TGCGCCAGCAGCGCCAGGGGGGAACAAGAGACCCAGTACTTC,CASSARGEQETQYF
TRBJ1-2,TRBV11-2,.,TGTGCCAGCAGCCCCAGTCCTAACTATGGCTACACCTTC,CASSPSPNYGYTF
TRBJ1-5,TRBV6-2/TRBV6-3,.,TGTGCCAGCAGTTACGGGGAGGTGGGTCAGCCCCAGCATTTT,CASSYGEVGQPQHF
TRBJ2-5,TRBV24-1,TRBD1,TGTGCCACCAGTGAGTTTACAGGGGGCCAAGAGACCCAGTACTTC,CATSEFTGGQETQYF
TRBJ2-1,TRBV2,TRBD1,TGTGCCAGCAGTTACAGGGGGCCTAACAATGAGCAGTTCTTC,CASSYRGPNNEQFF
TRBJ1-2,TRBV3-1/TRBV3-2,.,TGTGCCAGCAGCCAAGGCGGGCAGGTGAACTATGGCTACACCTTC,CASSQGGQVNYGYTF
TRBJ2-7,TRBV5-6,TRBD1,TGTGCCAGCAGCTTGGGGACAGGGGGGTTCTACGAGCAGTACTTC,CASSLGTGGFYEQYF
TRBJ2-2,TRBV11-2,.,TGTGCCAGCAGCCGCTTTGAGGGCGCGAACACCGGGGAGCTGTTTTTT,CASSRFEGANTGELFF
TRBJ1-2,TRBV9,TRBD1,TGTGCCAGCAGCGTAGCGGTGACAGGGTCAGACTATGGCTACACCTTC,CASSVAVTGSDYGYTF